The present TCR beta chain was sequenced within a study of blood T cell repertoires in COVID-19. The CDR3 has 13 residues. V gave up 4 bases and J gave up 8 bases, with 15 bases separating them. Germline V gene data show CDR1 as MNHEY and CDR2 as SMNVEV (reference sequence). Profiled with immunoSEQ multiplex PCR; TCRdb holds only in-frame clones, not every one. The sample consists of under 200,000 clones, about nine tenths of them appearing once. This receptor was identified in a man in his 70s with acute or convalescent COVID-19. The sample comprised peripheral blood. The V gene is TRBV27, the J gene TRBJ2-7; maybe TRBD1 (6 bases). CDR3 region: CASSWGPTGKQYF. The CDR3, as DNA: TGTGCCAGCAGTTGGGGACCAACAGGGAAGCAGTACTTC.